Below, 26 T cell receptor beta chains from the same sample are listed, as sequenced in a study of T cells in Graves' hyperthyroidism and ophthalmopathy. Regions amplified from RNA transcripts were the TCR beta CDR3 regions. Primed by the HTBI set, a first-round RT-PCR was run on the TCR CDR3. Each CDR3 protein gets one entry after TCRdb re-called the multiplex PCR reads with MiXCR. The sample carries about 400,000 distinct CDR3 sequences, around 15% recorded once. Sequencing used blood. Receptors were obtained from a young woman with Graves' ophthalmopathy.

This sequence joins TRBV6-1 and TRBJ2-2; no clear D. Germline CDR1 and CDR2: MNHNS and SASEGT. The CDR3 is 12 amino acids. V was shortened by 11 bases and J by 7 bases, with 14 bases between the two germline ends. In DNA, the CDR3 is TGTGCCTTGTCGAGTGTGTTCGGGGAGCTGTTTTTT. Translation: CALSSVFGELFF.

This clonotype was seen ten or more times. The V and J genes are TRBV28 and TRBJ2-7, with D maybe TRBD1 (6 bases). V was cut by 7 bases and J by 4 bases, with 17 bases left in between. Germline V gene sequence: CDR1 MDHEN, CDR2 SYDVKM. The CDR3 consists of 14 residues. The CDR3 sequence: CASINSGTSYEQYF. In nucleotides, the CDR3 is TGTGCCAGCATCAATTCCGGGACATCTTACGAGCAGTACTTC.

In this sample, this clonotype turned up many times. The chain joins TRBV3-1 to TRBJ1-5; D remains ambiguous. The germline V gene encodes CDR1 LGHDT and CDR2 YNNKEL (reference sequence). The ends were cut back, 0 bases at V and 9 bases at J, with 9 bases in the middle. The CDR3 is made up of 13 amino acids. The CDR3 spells CASSQDLDRPQHF. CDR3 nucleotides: TGTGCCAGCAGCCAAGATTTGGACCGGCCCCAGCATTTT. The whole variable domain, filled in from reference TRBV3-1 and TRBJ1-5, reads DTAVSQTPKYLVTQMGNDKSIKCEQNLGHDTMYWYKQDSKKFLKIMFSYNNKELIINETVPNRFSPKSPDKAHLNLHINSLELGDSAVYFCASSQDLDRPQHFGDGTRLSIL.

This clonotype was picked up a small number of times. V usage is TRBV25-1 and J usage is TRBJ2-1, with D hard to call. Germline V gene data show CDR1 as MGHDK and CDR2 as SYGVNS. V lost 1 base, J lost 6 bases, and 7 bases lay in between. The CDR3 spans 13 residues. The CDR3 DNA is TGTGCCAGCAGTGAATTGGCAGGCAATGAGCAGTTCTTC. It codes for CASSELAGNEQFF.

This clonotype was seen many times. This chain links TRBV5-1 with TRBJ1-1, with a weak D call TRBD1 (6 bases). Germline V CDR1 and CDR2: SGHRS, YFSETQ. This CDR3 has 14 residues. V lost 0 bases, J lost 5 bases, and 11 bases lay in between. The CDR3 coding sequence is TGCGCCAGCAGCTTGGGACTGGGGGCTACTGAAGCTTTCTTT. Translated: CASSLGLGATEAFF.

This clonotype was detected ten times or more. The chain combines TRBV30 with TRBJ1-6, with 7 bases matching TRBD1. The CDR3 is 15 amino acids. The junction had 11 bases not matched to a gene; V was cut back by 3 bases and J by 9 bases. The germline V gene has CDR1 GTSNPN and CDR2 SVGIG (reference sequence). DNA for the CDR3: TGTGCCTGGAGCGACGGACAGGCGGGGATTTCACCCCTCCACTTT. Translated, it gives CAWSDGQAGISPLHF. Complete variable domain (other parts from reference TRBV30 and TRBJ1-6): SQTIHQWPATLVQPVGSPLSLECTVEGTSNPNLYWYRQAAGRGLQLLFYSVGIGQISSEVPQNLSASRPQDRQFILSSKKLLLSDSGFYLCAWSDGQAGISPLHFGNGTRLTVT.

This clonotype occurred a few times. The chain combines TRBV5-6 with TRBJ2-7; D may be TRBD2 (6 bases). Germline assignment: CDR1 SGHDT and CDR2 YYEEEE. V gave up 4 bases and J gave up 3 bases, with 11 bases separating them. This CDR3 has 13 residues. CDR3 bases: TGTGCCAGCAGCAGGCCCGGGAGCTACGAGCAGTACTTC. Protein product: CASSRPGSYEQYF.

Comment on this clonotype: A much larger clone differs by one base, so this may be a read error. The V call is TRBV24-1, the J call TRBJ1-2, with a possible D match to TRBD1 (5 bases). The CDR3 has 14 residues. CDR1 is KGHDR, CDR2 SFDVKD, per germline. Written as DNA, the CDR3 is TGTACCACCAGTGATCCATTTCAGGGCGATGGCTACACCTTC. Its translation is CTTSDPFQGDGYTF.

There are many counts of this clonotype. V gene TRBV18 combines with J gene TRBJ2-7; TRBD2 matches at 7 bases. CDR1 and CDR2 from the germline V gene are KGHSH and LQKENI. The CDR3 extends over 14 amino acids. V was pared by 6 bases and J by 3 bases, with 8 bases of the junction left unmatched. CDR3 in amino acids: CASSTPGGLYEQYF. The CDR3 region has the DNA TGTGCCAGCTCCACCCCGGGGGGTCTCTACGAGCAGTACTTC.

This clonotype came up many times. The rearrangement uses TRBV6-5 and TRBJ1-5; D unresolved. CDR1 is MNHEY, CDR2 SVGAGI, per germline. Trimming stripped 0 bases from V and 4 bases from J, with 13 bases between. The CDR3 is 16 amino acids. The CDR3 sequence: CASSYSSPRRNQPQHF. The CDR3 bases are TGTGCCAGCAGTTACTCGTCCCCCCGGCGGAATCAGCCCCAGCATTTT.

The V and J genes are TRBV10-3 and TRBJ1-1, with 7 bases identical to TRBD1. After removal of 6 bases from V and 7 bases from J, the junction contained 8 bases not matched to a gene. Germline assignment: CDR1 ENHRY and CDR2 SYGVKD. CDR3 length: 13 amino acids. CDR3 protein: CAIRKDRDGEAFF. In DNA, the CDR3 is TGTGCCATCAGGAAAGACAGGGACGGTGAAGCTTTCTTT.

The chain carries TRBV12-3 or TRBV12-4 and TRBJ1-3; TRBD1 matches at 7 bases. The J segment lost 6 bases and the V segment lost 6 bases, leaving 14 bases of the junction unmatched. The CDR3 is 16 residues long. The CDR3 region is CASSPGTVRRANTIYF. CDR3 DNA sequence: TGTGCCAGCAGCCCCGGGACAGTGCGTAGAGCAAACACCATATATTTT.

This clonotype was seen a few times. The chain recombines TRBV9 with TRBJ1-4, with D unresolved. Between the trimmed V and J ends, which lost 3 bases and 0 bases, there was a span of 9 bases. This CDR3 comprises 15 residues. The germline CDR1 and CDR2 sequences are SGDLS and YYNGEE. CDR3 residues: CASSAATATNEKLFF. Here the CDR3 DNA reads TGTGCCAGCAGCGCGGCGACGGCAACTAATGAAAAACTGTTTTTT.

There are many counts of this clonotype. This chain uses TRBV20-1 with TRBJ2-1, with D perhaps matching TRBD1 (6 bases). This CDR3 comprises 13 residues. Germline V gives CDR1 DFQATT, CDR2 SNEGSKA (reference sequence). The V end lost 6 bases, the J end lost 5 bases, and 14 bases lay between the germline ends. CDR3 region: CSALTGPHNEQFF. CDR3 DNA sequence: TGCAGTGCACTGACAGGTCCCCACAATGAGCAGTTCTTC.

The CDR3 is CASGQGGMTDTQYF. The CDR3 DNA reads TGTGCCAGCGGTCAGGGGGGAATGACAGATACGCAGTATTTT. The rearrangement links TRBV28 to TRBJ2-3; D is perhaps TRBD1 (7 bases). From germline, CDR1 is MDHEN and CDR2 SYDVKM. This CDR3 contains 14 residues. V was trimmed by 8 bases and J by 3 bases, leaving 15 bases between them.

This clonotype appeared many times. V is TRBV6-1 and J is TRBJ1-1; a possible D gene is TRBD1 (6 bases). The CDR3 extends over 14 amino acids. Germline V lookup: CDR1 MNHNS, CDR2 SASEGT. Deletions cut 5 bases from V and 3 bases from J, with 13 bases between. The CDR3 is CASSFRGGYTEAFF. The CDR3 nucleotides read TGTGCCAGCAGTTTTCGAGGGGGTTACACTGAAGCTTTCTTT.

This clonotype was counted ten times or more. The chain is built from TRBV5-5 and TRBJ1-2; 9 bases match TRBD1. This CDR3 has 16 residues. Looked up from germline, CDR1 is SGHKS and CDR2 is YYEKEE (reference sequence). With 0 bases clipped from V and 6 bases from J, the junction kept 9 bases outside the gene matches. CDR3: CASSLDGTGLYDGYTF. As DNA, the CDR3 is TGTGCCAGCAGCTTGGACGGGACAGGGCTTTATGATGGCTACACCTTC.

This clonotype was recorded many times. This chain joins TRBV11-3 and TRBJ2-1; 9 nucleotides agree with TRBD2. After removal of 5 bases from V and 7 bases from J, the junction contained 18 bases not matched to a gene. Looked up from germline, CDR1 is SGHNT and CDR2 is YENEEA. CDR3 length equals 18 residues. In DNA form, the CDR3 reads TGTGCCAGCAGCCCACCCCCAAGACTAGCGGCTAAGGGAAATGAGCAGTTCTTC. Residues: CASSPPPRLAAKGNEQFF.

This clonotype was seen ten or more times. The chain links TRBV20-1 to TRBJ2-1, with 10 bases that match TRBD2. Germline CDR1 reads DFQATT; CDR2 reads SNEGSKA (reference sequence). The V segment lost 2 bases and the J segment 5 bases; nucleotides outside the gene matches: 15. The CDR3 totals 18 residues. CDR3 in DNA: TGCAGTGCTAGATTCCGAAGTTTTTTGCTAGCGGGGGACAATGAGCAGTTCTTC. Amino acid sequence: CSARFRSFLLAGDNEQFF.

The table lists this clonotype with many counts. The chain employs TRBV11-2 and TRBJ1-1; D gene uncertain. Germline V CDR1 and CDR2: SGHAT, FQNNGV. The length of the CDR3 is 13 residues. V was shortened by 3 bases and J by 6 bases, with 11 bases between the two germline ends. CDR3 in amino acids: CASSLTGTPEAFF. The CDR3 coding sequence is TGTGCCAGCAGCTTGACTGGCACCCCTGAAGCTTTCTTT.

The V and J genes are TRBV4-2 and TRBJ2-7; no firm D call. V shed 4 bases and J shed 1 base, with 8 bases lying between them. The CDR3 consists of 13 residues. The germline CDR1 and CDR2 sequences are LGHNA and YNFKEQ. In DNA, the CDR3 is TGTGCCAGCAGCCCCATTGAATCCTACGAGCAGTACTTC. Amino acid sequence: CASSPIESYEQYF.

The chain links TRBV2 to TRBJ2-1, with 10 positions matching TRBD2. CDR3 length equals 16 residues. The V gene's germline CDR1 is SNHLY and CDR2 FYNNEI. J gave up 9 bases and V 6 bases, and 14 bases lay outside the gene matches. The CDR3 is CASRILGAGGPIEQFF. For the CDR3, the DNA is TGTGCCAGCAGGATCCTAGGAGCGGGAGGGCCCATTGAGCAGTTCTTC.

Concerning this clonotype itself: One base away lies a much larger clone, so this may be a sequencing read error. The CDR3 protein is CSARDRARNYCYTF. The DNA of the CDR3 is TGCAGTGCTAGAGATAGGGCACGAAACTATTGCTACACCTTC. The V and J genes are TRBV20-1 and TRBJ1-2; no clear D. The CDR3 spans 14 residues. Germline V gene sequence: CDR1 DFQATT, CDR2 SNEGSKA (reference sequence).

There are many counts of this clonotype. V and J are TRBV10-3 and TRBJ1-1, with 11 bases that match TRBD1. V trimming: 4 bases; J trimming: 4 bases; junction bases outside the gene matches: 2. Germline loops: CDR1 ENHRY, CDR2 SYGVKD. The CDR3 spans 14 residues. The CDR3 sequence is CAISGGTGGTEAFF. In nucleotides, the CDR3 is TGTGCCATCAGTGGGGGGACAGGGGGCACTGAAGCTTTCTTT.

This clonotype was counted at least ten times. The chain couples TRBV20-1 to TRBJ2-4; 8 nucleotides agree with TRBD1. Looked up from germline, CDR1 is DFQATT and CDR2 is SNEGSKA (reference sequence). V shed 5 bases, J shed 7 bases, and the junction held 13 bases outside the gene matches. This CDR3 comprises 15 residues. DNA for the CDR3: TGCAGTGCTCCCTCCGGACAGGGAAAGTACAACATTCAGTACTTC. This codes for CSAPSGQGKYNIQYF.

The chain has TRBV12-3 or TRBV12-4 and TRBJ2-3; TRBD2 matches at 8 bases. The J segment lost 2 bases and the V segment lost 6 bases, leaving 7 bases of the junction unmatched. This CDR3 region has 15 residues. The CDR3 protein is CASSRDGGDTDTQYF. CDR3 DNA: TGTGCCAGCAGCCGGGACGGGGGGGACACAGATACGCAGTATTTT.